A selection of T cell receptor beta chains follows, all from one sample in a study of vaccination effects on CD4 cells after COVID-19. Profiling relied on immunoSEQ multiplex PCR, and the TCRdb table lists in-frame clones only, not all of them. The sample yields over 9,000 clones, around 76% seen once. Their target antigens are unknown. The sample was CD4+ T cells from PBMCs cultured without peptide, taken after COVID-19 vaccination. The receptors here all came from a human donor who received a COVID-19 vaccine. Both conserved end residues are part of each CDR3. Fields, in order: D gene, CDR3 length, V gene, J gene, clone size, CDR3 DNA, CDR3 protein. The D gene is left open where the match is weak. A row's size may be missing; if present it is once, few, many or a size class.

d_gene: TRBD1
len: 14
v_gene: TRBV3-1/TRBV3-2
j_gene: TRBJ1-5
abundance: .
CDR3nt: TGTGCCAGCAGCCCCGGGACAGGGGATCAGCCCCAGCATTTT
CDR3aa: CASSPGTGDQPQHF

d_gene: TRBD1
len: 15
v_gene: TRBV19
j_gene: TRBJ1-2
abundance: .
CDR3nt: TGTGCCAGTACCCCTGACAGGGGGCGCGGCTATGGCTACACCTTC
CDR3aa: CASTPDRGRGYGYTF

d_gene: .
len: 16
v_gene: TRBV5-5
j_gene: TRBJ1-1
abundance: .
CDR3nt: TGTGCCAGCAGCTTGAGACTTGGACCCTTGAACACTGAAGCTTTCTTT
CDR3aa: CASSLRLGPLNTEAFF

d_gene: .
len: 14
v_gene: TRBV30
j_gene: TRBJ1-4
abundance: few
CDR3nt: TGTGCCTGGAGTGGGGGACGAAGTAATGAAAAACTGTTTTTT
CDR3aa: CAWSGGRSNEKLFF

d_gene: .
len: 14
v_gene: TRBV5-1
j_gene: TRBJ2-3
abundance: .
CDR3nt: TGCGCCAGCAGCTCGGGACAAGACACAGATACGCAGTATTTT
CDR3aa: CASSSGQDTDTQYF

d_gene: TRBD1
len: 14
v_gene: TRBV27
j_gene: TRBJ1-2
abundance: .
CDR3nt: TGTGCCAGCAGTTACCGGGACAGGGTCTACGGCTACACCTTC
CDR3aa: CASSYRDRVYGYTF

d_gene: .
len: 13
v_gene: TRBV28
j_gene: TRBJ2-3
abundance: .
CDR3nt: TGTGCCAGCAGAAGACAGAGCACAGATACGCAGTATTTT
CDR3aa: CASRRQSTDTQYF

d_gene: .
len: 15
v_gene: TRBV19
j_gene: TRBJ1-5
abundance: .
CDR3nt: TGTGCCAGTAGTATCGATTCGGCAGGGCATCAGCCCCAGCATTTT
CDR3aa: CASSIDSAGHQPQHF

d_gene: .
len: 15
v_gene: TRBV5-1
j_gene: TRBJ2-3
abundance: .
CDR3nt: TGCGCCAGCAGCTTGGCGGGATCCTTTACAGATACGCAGTATTTT
CDR3aa: CASSLAGSFTDTQYF

d_gene: .
len: 16
v_gene: TRBV6-1
j_gene: TRBJ1-2
abundance: .
CDR3nt: TGTGCCAGCAGTGAAGCGACAGCCGAGCCCAACTATGGCTACACCTTC
CDR3aa: CASSEATAEPNYGYTF

d_gene: TRBD2
len: 17
v_gene: TRBV9
j_gene: TRBJ2-3
abundance: once
CDR3nt: TGTGCCAGCAGCACCGGACTAGCGGGGGGGCCCACAGATACGCAGTATTTT
CDR3aa: CASSTGLAGGPTDTQYF

d_gene: TRBD1
len: 15
v_gene: TRBV19
j_gene: TRBJ2-5
abundance: .
CDR3nt: TGTGCCAGTAGTTTCGGACAGGGGGCAGGTGAGACCCAGTACTTC
CDR3aa: CASSFGQGAGETQYF

d_gene: .
len: 18
v_gene: TRBV1
j_gene: TRBJ1-6
abundance: .
CDR3nt: TGCACCAGCAGCCAAGTGGCCAAAGTCGGGGGGGATAATTCACCCCTCCACTTT
CDR3aa: CTSSQVAKVGGDNSPLHF

d_gene: TRBD1
len: 16
v_gene: TRBV6-4
j_gene: TRBJ1-5
abundance: few
CDR3nt: TGTGCCAGCAGTGGGGGACAGCTTCTTAGCAATCAGCCCCAGCATTTT
CDR3aa: CASSGGQLLSNQPQHF

d_gene: TRBD1
len: 13
v_gene: TRBV29-1
j_gene: TRBJ2-7
abundance: .
CDR3nt: TGCAGCGTTGGGGCACCGGACAGGGGCGAGCAGTACTTC
CDR3aa: CSVGAPDRGEQYF

d_gene: .
len: 10
v_gene: TRBV7-2
j_gene: TRBJ2-7
abundance: .
CDR3nt: TGTGCCAGCAGCACGGGAAGTGGGGACTTC
CDR3aa: CASSTGSGDF